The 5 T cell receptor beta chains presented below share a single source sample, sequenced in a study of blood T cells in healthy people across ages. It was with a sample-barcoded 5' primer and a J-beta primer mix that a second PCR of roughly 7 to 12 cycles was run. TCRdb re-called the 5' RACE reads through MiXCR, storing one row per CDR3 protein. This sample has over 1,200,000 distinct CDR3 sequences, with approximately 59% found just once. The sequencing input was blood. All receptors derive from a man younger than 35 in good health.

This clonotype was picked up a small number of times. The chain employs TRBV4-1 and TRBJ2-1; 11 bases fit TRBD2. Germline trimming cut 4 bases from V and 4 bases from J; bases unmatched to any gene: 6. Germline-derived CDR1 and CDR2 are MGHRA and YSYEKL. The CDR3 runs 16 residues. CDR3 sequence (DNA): TGCGCCAGCAGCCTCCTCACTAGCGGGGGATACAATGAGCAGTTCTTC. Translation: CASSLLTSGGYNEQFF.

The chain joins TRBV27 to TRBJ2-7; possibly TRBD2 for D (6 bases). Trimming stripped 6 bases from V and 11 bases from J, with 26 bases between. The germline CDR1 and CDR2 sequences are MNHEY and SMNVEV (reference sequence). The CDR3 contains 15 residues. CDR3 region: CASSDRPGGKETKYF. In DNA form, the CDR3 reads TGTGCCAGCAGCGACCGTCCCGGGGGAAAAGAGACCAAGTACTTC.

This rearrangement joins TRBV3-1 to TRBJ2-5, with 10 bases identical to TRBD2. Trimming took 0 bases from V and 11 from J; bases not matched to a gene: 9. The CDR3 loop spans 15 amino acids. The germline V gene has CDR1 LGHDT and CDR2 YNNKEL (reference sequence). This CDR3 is CASSQESSGGREQYF. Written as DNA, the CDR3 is TGTGCCAGCAGCCAAGAGAGTAGCGGGGGGAGGGAGCAGTACTTC.

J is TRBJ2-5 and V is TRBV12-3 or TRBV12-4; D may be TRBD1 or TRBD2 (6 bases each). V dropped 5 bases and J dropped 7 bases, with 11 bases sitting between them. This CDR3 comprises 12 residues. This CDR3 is CASSKGGGTQYF. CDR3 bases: TGTGCCAGCAGTAAGGGGGGAGGGACCCAGTACTTC.

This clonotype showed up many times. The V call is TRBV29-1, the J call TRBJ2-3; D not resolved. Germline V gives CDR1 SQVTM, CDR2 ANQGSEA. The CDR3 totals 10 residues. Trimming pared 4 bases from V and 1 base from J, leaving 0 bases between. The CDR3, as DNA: TGCAGCGTTGGCACAGATACGCAGTATTTT. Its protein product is CSVGTDTQYF.